The 4 T cell receptor beta chains in this list originate from one sample, sequenced in a study of OX40 agonist ivuxolimab in advanced cancers. Measured with immunoSEQ multiplex PCR; TCRdb has only the in-frame clones, and not every one. The data contain under 100,000 clones, 92% of them singletons. The starting material was CD4+ or CD8+ T cells sorted from blood, obtained in a trial of the OX40 agonist ivuxolimab. These TCRs come from an adult with an advanced solid tumor such as melanoma, head and neck, liver or kidney cancer.

This chain's CDR3 is CASSRQGSIGEQYF. The CDR3 DNA follows: TGTGCCAGTAGTAGACAAGGTTCCATTGGGGAGCAGTACTTC. The V and J genes are TRBV19 and TRBJ2-7; no clear D gene. Germline lookup yields CDR1 LNHDA and CDR2 SQIVND (reference sequence). The V end was cut by 4 bases, the J end by 7 bases, with 17 bases between. CDR3 length: 14 residues.

The chain uses TRBV27 and TRBJ2-7; perhaps TRBD1 as D (6 bases). Germline lookup yields CDR1 MNHEY and CDR2 SMNVEV (reference sequence). V was clipped by 5 bases and J by 1 base, with 9 bases between them. This CDR3 has 13 amino acids. CDR3: CASSRGQSYEQYF. DNA of the CDR3: TGTGCCAGCAGTCGCGGACAGTCCTACGAGCAGTACTTC.

The V call is TRBV7-8, the J call TRBJ1-6; TRBD1 matches 9 bases. The germline V gene has CDR1 SGHVS and CDR2 FQNEAQ. CDR3 length: 15 residues. V shed 1 base and J 11 bases; nucleotides not matched to a gene: 6. The CDR3 nucleotides are TGTGCCAGCAGCTTAGATGACAGGGGGTCACCACCCCTCCACTTT. Amino acid sequence: CASSLDDRGSPPLHF.

The V and J genes are TRBV28 and TRBJ1-2, with D possibly matching TRBD1 (5 bases). The CDR3 has 14 amino acids. From germline, CDR1 is MDHEN and CDR2 SYDVKM. V gave up 2 bases and J gave up 4 bases, with 11 bases separating them. CDR3 loop: CASSLPGVSYGYTF. CDR3 coding DNA: TGTGCCAGCAGTTTACCGGGGGTGAGCTATGGCTACACCTTC.